This paragraph reports one T cell receptor beta chain. The antigen remains undetermined. The junction shows a germline mismatch at one end, possibly a read error. Other DNA variants within this sample encode the same CDR3. This record belongs to a study of cytomegalovirus exposure and HLA in healthy donors. Overall study context: About 85 million unique TCR sequences came from HLA-typed donors in an early release. Study observations and caveats: A missense variant in DCLRE1C was later tied to TCR beta V- and J-gene trimming.

The primer mix had 60 Vbeta and 13 Jbeta primers. Libraries were prepared by immunoSEQ multiplex PCR; TCRdb keeps only in-frame clonotypes and omits some of them. The sample holds over 100,000 clones, around 70% seen once. Germline V CDR1 and CDR2: MNHEY, SVGAGI. This CDR3 is 15 amino acids long. The clonotype was recovered from a man aged 30-40 years in good health and CMV-seropositive. V gene TRBV6-5 combines with J gene TRBJ1-1; D remains ambiguous. The sequenced sample consisted of PBMCs. Here the CDR3 DNA reads TGCGCCAGCAGTTACTTGAATCGGCGGTACACTGAAGCTTTCTTT. Amino acid sequence: CASSYLNRRYTEAFF.